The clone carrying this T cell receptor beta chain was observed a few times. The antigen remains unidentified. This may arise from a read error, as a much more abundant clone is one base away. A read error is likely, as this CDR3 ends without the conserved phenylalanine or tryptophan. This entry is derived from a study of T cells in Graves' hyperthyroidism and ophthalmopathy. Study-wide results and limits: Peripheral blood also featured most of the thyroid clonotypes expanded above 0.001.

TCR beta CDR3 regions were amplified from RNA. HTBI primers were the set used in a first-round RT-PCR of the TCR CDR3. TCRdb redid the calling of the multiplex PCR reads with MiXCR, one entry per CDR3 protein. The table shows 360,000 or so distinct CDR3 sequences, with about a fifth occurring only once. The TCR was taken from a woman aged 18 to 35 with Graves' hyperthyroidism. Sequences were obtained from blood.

Here the CDR3 DNA reads TGTGCCAGCCACCGCTCGGGACTCGACTCCTACGAGCAGTACTAC. It yields the protein CASHRSGLDSYEQYY. The chain employs TRBV9 and TRBJ2-7, with D perhaps matching TRBD2 (6 bases). V dropped 7 bases and J dropped 0 bases, with 17 bases sitting between them. Germline V gene sequence: CDR1 SGDLS, CDR2 YYNGEE. The CDR3 spans 15 residues.